These T cell receptor beta chains were read from a single sample in a study of blood T cell repertoires in COVID-19. Assay used: immunoSEQ multiplex PCR; TCRdb lists only in-frame clones, some missing. The table includes about 90,000 clones, over 80% detected once. Specimen: peripheral blood. The receptors stem from a woman aged 60-70 years with active COVID-19. The CDR3 runs from the conserved cysteine through the conserved F or W. The order of the fields is CDR3 DNA, CDR3 protein, CDR3 length, J gene, V gene, clone size, D gene. D genes are given only for firm matches. Size is omitted from some rows. Given values are once, few, many or a class for expanded clones.

TGTGCCAGCAGTACAAAACAGGGGTCCCTGGAAAAACTGTTTTTT | CASSTKQGSLEKLFF | 15 | TRBJ1-4 | TRBV6-6 | NA | TRBD1
TGTGCCAGCAGTTACTCGAGAAGCAAAGCGGACCAAGAGACCCAGTACTTC | CASSYSRSKADQETQYF | 17 | TRBJ2-5 | TRBV6-2/TRBV6-3 | NA | NA
TGTGCCAGCAGTGAAGGGGGCGCGAGTGAAAAACTGTTTTTT | CASSEGGASEKLFF | 14 | TRBJ1-4 | TRBV2 | NA | NA
TGTGCCAGCAGCTTACAACAAGTCTACGAGCAGTACTTC | CASSLQQVYEQYF | 13 | TRBJ2-7 | TRBV7-2 | NA | NA
TGTGCCACCAGTGATTCCAGAAACAATCAGCCCCAGCATTTT | CATSDSRNNQPQHF | 14 | TRBJ1-5 | TRBV24-1 | NA | NA
TGTGCCATCAGGCCGATGGAGGGGTTAGTCTACAATGAGCAGTTCTTC | CAIRPMEGLVYNEQFF | 16 | TRBJ2-1 | TRBV10-3 | NA | NA
TGTGCCAGTAGTATAGAAACCGGGACAGGGGGTTCACCCCTCCACTTT | CASSIETGTGGSPLHF | 16 | TRBJ1-6 | TRBV19 | NA | TRBD1
TGTGCCAGCAGCTTTGGTCTCCTGAGTTCCTATGGCTACACCTTC | CASSFGLLSSYGYTF | 15 | TRBJ1-2 | TRBV5-8 | NA | NA
TGTGCCAGCAGTGCCGGGACAGGGGGAGAGGATACGCAGTATTTT | CASSAGTGGEDTQYF | 15 | TRBJ2-3 | TRBV27 | NA | TRBD1
TGTGCTAGCAGCTTTGGACTAGCGGCCGAGTATACGCAGTATTTT | CASSFGLAAEYTQYF | 15 | TRBJ2-3 | TRBV7-7 | NA | TRBD2
TGTGCCAGCACCCTGACTGGGAACACTGAAGCTTTCTTT | CASTLTGNTEAFF | 13 | TRBJ1-1 | TRBV6-5 | NA | NA
TGTGCCAGCAGCTTCGACAGCTTCGGTGGCTACACCTTC | CASSFDSFGGYTF | 13 | TRBJ1-2 | TRBV7-9 | NA | NA
TGTGCCAGCAGACTTGACAGGGTTGGGAAAACTGAAGCTTTCTTT | CASRLDRVGKTEAFF | 15 | TRBJ1-1 | TRBV6-5 | NA | TRBD1
TGTGCCTGGAGCGAGACTTTTTCTGGAAACACCATATATTTT | CAWSETFSGNTIYF | 14 | TRBJ1-3 | TRBV30 | NA | NA
TGTGCCAGCAGTCCAAGGCTACCGACAGGGGAGCGGCATACGCAGTATTTT | CASSPRLPTGERHTQYF | 17 | TRBJ2-3 | TRBV6-6 | NA | TRBD1
TGTGCCATCAGTCCGGACACTATGAACACTGAAGCTTTCTTT | CAISPDTMNTEAFF | 14 | TRBJ1-1 | TRBV10-3 | NA | NA
TGTGCCAGCAGTTTTGGAGTTAGCACAGATACGCAGTATTTT | CASSFGVSTDTQYF | 14 | TRBJ2-3 | TRBV28 | NA | NA
TGTGCCTGGAGTGTACCCAAACCCAGGGTCGGCTCCACTGAAGCTTTCTTT | CAWSVPKPRVGSTEAFF | 17 | TRBJ1-1 | TRBV30 | NA | NA
TGCGCCAGCAGCTTGGAACAGGGGGTCTCTGAAGCTTTCTTT | CASSLEQGVSEAFF | 14 | TRBJ1-1 | TRBV5-1 | NA | TRBD1
TGTGCCAGCAGTTTAGGGCCAGGGTACTACGAGCAGTACTTC | CASSLGPGYYEQYF | 14 | TRBJ2-7 | TRBV27 | NA | NA
TGTGCCACCAGTGACTCCGGGACAGGTCTCAATCAGCCCCAGCATTTT | CATSDSGTGLNQPQHF | 16 | TRBJ1-5 | TRBV24-1 | NA | TRBD1
TGTGCCAGCAGCTTAGCTCGACAGGGGGGAAATGAGCAGTTCTTC | CASSLARQGGNEQFF | 15 | TRBJ2-1 | TRBV7-9 | once | TRBD1
TGTGCCAGCAGTTACCAGGGGCTCGGCTACACCTTC | CASSYQGLGYTF | 12 | TRBJ1-2 | TRBV6-5 | NA | NA
TGCGCCAGCACATCAGACAGCAGCACAGATACGCAGTATTTT | CASTSDSSTDTQYF | 14 | TRBJ2-3 | TRBV10-1 | NA | NA
TGTGCCAGCAGCTTAGTTACCCAGGGTGCTACGCAGTATTTT | CASSLVTQGATQYF | 14 | TRBJ2-3 | TRBV11-2 | NA | NA
TGTGCCAGCAGCCCCCAGGGCCCCGTTGGCGAAAAACTGTTTTTT | CASSPQGPVGEKLFF | 15 | TRBJ1-4 | TRBV14 | NA | NA
TGTGCCAGCACCCCCCCAGGGACAGGGGGAAACGAGCAGTACTTC | CASTPPGTGGNEQYF | 15 | TRBJ2-7 | TRBV6-5 | NA | TRBD1
TGCGCCAGCACCTGGGGACAGATTAATGAAAAACTGTTTTTT | CASTWGQINEKLFF | 14 | TRBJ1-4 | TRBV5-1 | NA | TRBD1
TGTGCCAGCAGCTTGGCCAGCGGTACCTACAATGAGCAGTTCTTC | CASSLASGTYNEQFF | 15 | TRBJ2-1 | TRBV7-9 | NA | NA
TGTGCCATCAGGGCGGACAGGACGGGCTATGGCTACACCTTC | CAIRADRTGYGYTF | 14 | TRBJ1-2 | TRBV10-3 | NA | TRBD1
TGTGCCAGCAGCTCGGATGTACAGGGCTACGAGCAGTACTTC | CASSSDVQGYEQYF | 14 | TRBJ2-7 | TRBV5-4 | NA | NA
TGTGCCAGCAGCGCCGGGACAGATCCCTACGAGCAGTACTTC | CASSAGTDPYEQYF | 14 | TRBJ2-7 | TRBV6-5 | NA | TRBD1
TGCGCCAGCAGCTTTGGGAGCAGGTTTAACTATGGCTACACCTTC | CASSFGSRFNYGYTF | 15 | TRBJ1-2 | TRBV5-1 | NA | NA
TGTGCCAGCAGCTTAGCGCAACTAGCGGGAGGGCCTGTAGGGCAGTTCTTC | CASSLAQLAGGPVGQFF | 17 | TRBJ2-1 | TRBV7-8 | NA | TRBD2
TGTGCCAGCAGCTTGGGATCCAGGGTCAATGAGCAGTTCTTC | CASSLGSRVNEQFF | 14 | TRBJ2-1 | TRBV7-9 | once | NA
TGCGCCAGCAGCGCCGGGACTCATGGCTACGAGCAGTACTTC | CASSAGTHGYEQYF | 14 | TRBJ2-7 | TRBV5-1 | NA | NA
TGTGCCAGCAGTTACTCCCCCGAGCCCAGGGGGAGGCACGAGCAGTACTTC | CASSYSPEPRGRHEQYF | 17 | TRBJ2-7 | TRBV27 | NA | NA
TGTGCCAGCAGCCGGGGACTAAACAATGAGCAGTTCTTC | CASSRGLNNEQFF | 13 | TRBJ2-1 | TRBV7-8 | NA | TRBD2
TGTGCCAGTAGTAGGAGCTTCGGACTAGCGGATGGGGGCGGGGAGCTGTTTTTT | CASSRSFGLADGGGELFF | 18 | TRBJ2-2 | TRBV19 | NA | TRBD2
TGTGCCAGCAGTGAAGCGGGACAGGGCTCCTACGAGCAGTACTTC | CASSEAGQGSYEQYF | 15 | TRBJ2-7 | TRBV25-1 | NA | TRBD1
TGTGCCAGCAGCGGAGACGGTACAGATACGCAGTATTTT | CASSGDGTDTQYF | 13 | TRBJ2-3 | TRBV13 | NA | NA
TGTGCCAGCAGCTTAAGTAGCGGGAGGTTCGATACGCAGTATTTT | CASSLSSGRFDTQYF | 15 | TRBJ2-3 | TRBV7-9 | NA | TRBD2
TGTGCCAGCAGCTTAGAAGGGCGGGGAGGGGAGACCCAGTACTTC | CASSLEGRGGETQYF | 15 | TRBJ2-5 | TRBV7-2 | NA | TRBD2
TGTGCCAGCCCTAATGGACTAGACCGCACCGGGGAGCTGTTTTTT | CASPNGLDRTGELFF | 15 | TRBJ2-2 | TRBV6-4 | NA | TRBD2
TGTGCCAGCAGCAAAGGCCCCGATACAGGGGGCACTGAAGCTTTCTTT | CASSKGPDTGGTEAFF | 16 | TRBJ1-1 | TRBV21-1 | NA | NA
TGTGCCAGCAGCCAAGGGACAGGGGGCAGGTACAATGAGCAGTTCTTC | CASSQGTGGRYNEQFF | 16 | TRBJ2-1 | TRBV3-1/TRBV3-2 | NA | TRBD1
TGCAGCGCCCCCCGCGGGGGGGCCGCAGATACGCAGTATTTT | CSAPRGGAADTQYF | 14 | TRBJ2-3 | TRBV29-1 | NA | TRBD2
TGTGCCAGCGGGCGGACAGGACACAACTATGGCTACACCTTC | CASGRTGHNYGYTF | 14 | TRBJ1-2 | TRBV9 | NA | TRBD1
TGTGCCAGCAGTTTATCTCAGGGGATCACTGAAGCTTTCTTT | CASSLSQGITEAFF | 14 | TRBJ1-1 | TRBV28 | NA | NA
TGCGCCAGCAGCCACTCCTTCGGGGACTTAAACACTGAAGCTTTCTTT | CASSHSFGDLNTEAFF | 16 | TRBJ1-1 | TRBV4-3 | once | NA
TGTGCCAGCTCACCACCGGGACTAGCGGGGGGCCACTCCCCGGAAAACATTCAGTACTTC | CASSPPGLAGGHSPENIQYF | 20 | TRBJ2-4 | TRBV18 | NA | TRBD2
TGTGCCACCAGTGATTCTCCGGGACAGGGAAGGCAGGAGCAGTACTTC | CATSDSPGQGRQEQYF | 16 | TRBJ2-5 | TRBV24-1 | NA | TRBD1
TGTGCCAGCAGGGTCGACATGGTCGGGTTCTTC | CASRVDMVGFF | 11 | TRBJ2-1 | TRBV2 | NA | NA
TGCGCCAGCCGACAGGGAGACGAGCAGTACTTC | CASRQGDEQYF | 11 | TRBJ2-7 | TRBV10-2 | NA | TRBD1
TGTGCCAGCAGTTTATCGAGTCAGGGGGCGAGGAATGGCTACACCTTC | CASSLSSQGARNGYTF | 16 | TRBJ1-2 | TRBV27 | NA | TRBD1
TGTGCCAGCAGCCCAAGGGACAGGAAACACACTGAAGCTTTCTTT | CASSPRDRKHTEAFF | 15 | TRBJ1-1 | TRBV3-1/TRBV3-2 | NA | TRBD1
TGTGCCAGCAGCCCTCCACAGGCTAACTATGGCTACACCTTC | CASSPPQANYGYTF | 14 | TRBJ1-2 | TRBV5-4 | NA | NA